These 17 T cell receptor beta chains originate from one sample sequenced in a study of CD4 T cells in relation to SARS-CoV-2 and coronaviruses. Method: immunoSEQ multiplex PCR; TCRdb's copy keeps in-frame clones and lacks some. The profile shows 20,000 to 25,000 clones, roughly 69% of them singletons. These receptors have no known antigen. Before the COVID-19 pandemic, during about 2011-2019, CD4+ T cells were taken from unexposed donors. Isolation of CD4+ T cells took place after about 9 days in culture. Sequenced input: CD4+ T cells from PBMCs, cultured in vitro. Receptors originate from a human donor in good health.

This clone has a handful of counts. J is TRBJ1-4 and V is TRBV28; the match to TRBD1 covers 8 bases. Germline assignment: CDR1 MDHEN and CDR2 SYDVKM. The CDR3 consists of 14 residues. After removal of 8 bases from V and 6 bases from J, the junction contained 8 bases not matched to a gene. The CDR3 DNA sequence: TGTGCCAGCGGGAGGACAGGGCCTGATGAAAAACTGTTTTTT. Translated, it gives CASGRTGPDEKLFF.

This clone was seen just once. The chain has TRBV7-2 and TRBJ2-7; TRBD1 matches at 8 bases. The CDR3 totals 15 residues. Germline CDR1 and CDR2: SGHTA and FQGNSA. The trim removed 3 bases at V and 1 base at J, leaving 5 bases unmatched. The CDR3 DNA sequence: TGTGCCAGCAGCTTCTCCGGGACAGGTTCCTACGAGCAGTACTTC. Its translation: CASSFSGTGSYEQYF.

The chain links TRBV5-1 to TRBJ2-1; the match to TRBD2 covers 7 bases. Trimming cost V 4 bases and J 9 bases; bases outside gene matches: 13. The CDR3 has 15 amino acids. Germline assignment: CDR1 SGHRS and CDR2 YFSETQ. The CDR3 loop is CASSQSAGELGEQFF. CDR3 in DNA: TGCGCCAGCAGCCAGTCGGCGGGAGAACTGGGTGAGCAGTTCTTC. Based on the CDR3 plus reference TRBV5-1 and TRBJ2-1, the full variable domain is KAGVTQTPRYLIKTRGQQVTLSCSPISGHRSVSWYQQTPGQGLQFLFEYFSETQRNKGNFPGRFSGRQFSNSRSEMNVSTLELGDSALYLCASSQSAGELGEQFFGPGTRLTVL.

CDR3 in amino acids: CASSLLETYGYTF. The CDR3 DNA follows: TGTGCCAGCAGCTTGCTAGAGACTTATGGCTACACCTTC. The chain links TRBV5-5 to TRBJ1-2; D ambiguous. CDR3 size: 13 residues. Trimming pared 1 base from V and 5 bases from J, leaving 9 bases between. The germline V gene encodes CDR1 SGHKS and CDR2 YYEKEE (reference sequence).

The V call is TRBV5-1, the J call TRBJ2-7; TRBD1 matches 9 bases. J was trimmed by 3 bases and V by 4 bases; bases with no gene match: 5. This CDR3 has 14 amino acids. Germline V gene data show CDR1 as SGHRS and CDR2 as YFSETQ. CDR3 amino acids: CASSLDRGSYEQYF. CDR3 DNA sequence: TGCGCCAGCAGCCTGGACAGGGGAAGCTACGAGCAGTACTTC.

V usage is TRBV7-3 and J usage is TRBJ2-5, with 7 nucleotides matching TRBD1. The CDR3 totals 13 residues. Trimming cost V 5 bases and J 3 bases; bases outside gene matches: 3. Looked up from germline, CDR1 is SGHTA and CDR2 is FQGTGA. CDR3 loop: CASSADRKETQYF. CDR3 nucleotides: TGTGCCAGCAGCGCGGACAGGAAAGAGACCCAGTACTTC.

The J gene is TRBJ2-3, the V gene TRBV19; 8 nucleotides match TRBD2. Germline CDR1 and CDR2: LNHDA and SQIVND (reference sequence). The CDR3 is made up of 18 amino acids. Trimming at V came to 8 bases and at J to 1 base, leaving 17 bases not matched to a gene. The CDR3: CASRKRDDSGVGTDTQYF. The CDR3 nucleotides read TGTGCCAGTCGAAAGAGGGATGATAGCGGGGTTGGCACAGATACGCAGTATTTT.

This clone turned up a few times. V and J are TRBV2 and TRBJ1-5; the D gene is possibly TRBD1 (6 bases). CDR3 size: 12 residues. Germline-derived CDR1 and CDR2 are SNHLY and FYNNEI. Trimming took 8 bases from V and 6 from J, leaving 11 bases between them. The CDR3 protein is CASGGGAQPQHF. The DNA of the CDR3 is TGTGCCAGCGGCGGGGGGGCTCAGCCCCAGCATTTT.

In its sample, this clone was seen once. The genes are TRBV7-9 and TRBJ1-5; D unresolved. The CDR3 is 13 amino acids. V was cut by 5 bases and J by 4 bases, with 9 bases left in between. Germline V gene data show CDR1 as SEHNR and CDR2 as FQNEAQ (reference sequence). CDR3 coding DNA: TGTGCCAGCAGCCATAAAGGGAATCAGCCCCAGCATTTT. Translated: CASSHKGNQPQHF.

This clone has just one count. This chain connects TRBV6-1 to TRBJ1-5; D gene uncertain. Germline values: CDR1 MNHNS, CDR2 SASEGT. V was shortened by 1 base and J by 11 bases, with 9 bases between the two germline ends. The CDR3 has 12 amino acids. In DNA, the CDR3 is TGTGCCAGCAGTGAAGTTGATTCGTCCCAGCATTTT. Amino acid sequence: CASSEVDSSQHF.

The V and J genes are TRBV19 and TRBJ1-6, with D possibly being TRBD1 (5 bases). There are 13 residues in the CDR3. Trimming stripped 9 bases from V and 9 bases from J, with 15 bases between. The germline V gene encodes CDR1 LNHDA and CDR2 SQIVND (reference sequence). CDR3 in amino acids: CASSGRQGSPLHF. CDR3 coding DNA: TGTGCCAGCAGCGGTCGGCAGGGTTCACCCCTCCACTTT. Combining the CDR3 with reference TRBV19 and TRBJ1-6 gives the whole variable domain DGGITQSPKYLFRKEGQNVTLSCEQNLNHDAMYWYRQDPGQGLRLIYYSQIVNDFQKGDIAEGYSVSREKKESFPLTVTSAQKNPTAFYLCASSGRQGSPLHFGNGTRLTVT.

The chain recombines TRBV18 with TRBJ1-1; D may be TRBD1 (5 bases). V lost 4 bases, J lost 1 base, and 7 bases lay in between. CDR3 length: 13 residues. Germline CDR1 KGHSH, CDR2 LQKENI. CDR3 sequence (DNA): TGTGCCAGCTCACTAGGGGAGAACACTGAAGCTTTCTTT. It specifies CASSLGENTEAFF.

The chain recombines TRBV9 with TRBJ2-3; TRBD2 aligns across 15 bases. The germline V gene has CDR1 SGDLS and CDR2 YYNGEE. Germline trimming cut 3 bases from V and 3 bases from J; bases unmatched to any gene: 8. This CDR3 region has 18 residues. CDR3: CASSAGLAGGWLTDTQYF. Written as DNA, the CDR3 is TGTGCCAGCAGCGCAGGACTAGCGGGAGGGTGGTTGACAGATACGCAGTATTTT.

This clone was counted between two and nine times. This rearrangement joins TRBV1 to TRBJ2-7; the D call of TRBD1 is as the table states it, not checked on the DNA. TRBV1 is termed a pseudogene. The CDR3 spans 12 residues. The DNA for the CDR3 is TGCACCAGCAGCCAAACAGGGGTCGAGCAGTACTTC. It specifies CTSSQTGVEQYF.

For the CDR3, the DNA is TGCGCCAGCAGCCAAAGCCTAGGCGGGATCTACAATGAGCAGTTCTTC. The encoded protein is CASSQSLGGIYNEQFF. The V and J genes are TRBV4-1 and TRBJ2-1; tentative D call: TRBD2 (6 bases). The V end lost 2 bases, the J end lost 3 bases, and 14 bases lay between the germline ends. CDR1 and CDR2 (germline): MGHRA, YSYEKL. The CDR3 is 16 amino acids.

The J gene is TRBJ1-4, the V gene TRBV2; 7 bases line up with TRBD1. Germline V gene lookup returns CDR1 SNHLY and CDR2 FYNNEI. The CDR3 runs to 15 residues. The V segment lost 4 bases and the J segment 4 bases; nucleotides outside the gene matches: 6. CDR3 coding DNA: TGTGCCAGCAGTGGACGGGACAGAAGTAATGAAAAACTGTTTTTT. Its translation is CASSGRDRSNEKLFF.

This clone appeared a few times. The chain joins TRBV13 to TRBJ2-7, with D tentatively TRBD1 (7 bases). The V end lost 8 bases, the J end lost 0 bases, and 14 bases lay between the germline ends. The CDR3 runs to 14 residues. Looked up from germline, CDR1 is PRHDT and CDR2 is FYEKMQ (reference sequence). The CDR3 nucleotides read TGTGCCAGCCACAGGGGAGGAGACTCCTACGAGCAGTACTTC. Its translation: CASHRGGDSYEQYF.